This TCR beta chain is drawn from a study of a mutant IDH1 vaccine in newly diagnosed glioma. The CDR3 is made up of 15 amino acids. The V gene lost 3 bases and the J gene lost 4 bases, with 13 bases spanning the gap. Germline CDR1 MNHNS, CDR2 SASEGT. About this clone: Its cognate antigen is unknown.

The data were produced by immunoSEQ multiplex PCR, yet TCRdb's version contains in-frame clones alone and is incomplete. Here the sample spans around 61,000 clones, around 90% being singletons. Time point reported: week 5, during vaccination. The study gave 300 ug of mutant IDH1 20-mer peptide per vaccine dose, with topical imiquimod. The input for sequencing was PBMCs, taken from a glioma patient whose treatment included an IDH1 peptide vaccine. This sequence originates from a woman in her thirties or forties with glioma. The chain is built from TRBV6-1 and TRBJ1-5; maybe TRBD1 (6 bases). The CDR3 bases are TGTGCCAGCAGTGAGAAGGGGGGAACGAATCAGCCCCAGCATTTT. It codes for CASSEKGGTNQPQHF.